This T cell receptor (beta chain) was obtained from a study of OX40 agonist ivuxolimab in advanced cancers. Study information: With a range of roughly 20 to 80, age averaged roughly 60 years, and 70% to 85% were male.

Method: immunoSEQ multiplex PCR; TCRdb's copy keeps in-frame clones and lacks some. The table shows approximately 58,000 clones, with under 95% occurring only once. Per germline, CDR1 MGHRA and CDR2 YSYEKL. V lost 3 bases to trimming and J lost 7 bases, with 15 bases between them. The CDR3 contains 15 residues. Turning to this clone: Its antigen remains unknown.

Regarding the study as a whole: At doses 0.1 to 3.0 mg/kg, CD4+ and CD8+ clones expanded. Among T cells, CD8+ cells averaged more expanded clones than CD4+ cells.

The chain is built from TRBV4-1 and TRBJ1-4; no definite D call. The sequenced sample was CD4+ or CD8+ T cells sorted from blood, obtained in a trial of the OX40 agonist ivuxolimab. The clonotype originates from an adult with an advanced solid tumor such as melanoma, head and neck, liver or kidney cancer. The CDR3 spells CASSHAWALGEKLFF. CDR3 sequence (DNA): TGCGCCAGCAGCCATGCGTGGGCTTTAGGTGAAAAACTGTTTTTT.